This entry lists 13 T cell receptor beta chains sequenced from one sample in a study. Via MiXCR, TCRdb re-called the 5' RACE reads, giving one row per CDR3 protein. The repertoire consists of nearly 40,000 distinct CDR3 sequences, with under 20% occurring once and the leading ten covering around 2.8%. The sample comprised naive CD4+ T cells sorted from a lymph node. Described subset: naive CD4+ T cells, CD4+CD45RA+CD25-. These receptors were taken from a female donor with breast cancer.

This clonotype was seen repeatedly, ten times or more. The chain combines TRBV7-6 with TRBJ2-7; 7 bases fit TRBD1. The germline V gene encodes CDR1 SGHVS and CDR2 FNYEAQ. Trimming at V came to 6 bases and at J to 5 bases, leaving 4 bases not matched to a gene. CDR3 length: 12 amino acids. The CDR3 nucleotides read TGTGCCAGCAGTCAGACAGGGAACGAGCAGTACTTC. Translated, it gives CASSQTGNEQYF.

Of note for this clonotype: A read error is likely, as this CDR3 ends without the conserved phenylalanine or tryptophan. The V and J genes are TRBV7-3 and TRBJ1-2, with a weak D call TRBD1 (6 bases). CDR3 length: 16 amino acids. Germline loops: CDR1 SGHTA, CDR2 FQGTGA. Deletions cut 5 bases from V and 1 base from J, with 17 bases between. CDR3 amino acids: CASSARGADSNYGYTL. Written as DNA, the CDR3 is TGTGCCAGCAGCGCCCGCGGGGCGGACAGTAACTATGGCTACACCCTC.

The chain joins TRBV28 to TRBJ1-2; D is unclear. The CDR3 extends over 12 amino acids. Germline values: CDR1 MDHEN, CDR2 SYDVKM. V was shortened by 2 bases and J by 4 bases, with 5 bases between the two germline ends. This CDR3 is CASSLGSYGYTF. In DNA, the CDR3 is TGTGCCAGCAGTTTAGGGAGCTATGGCTACACCTTC.

The J gene is TRBJ2-7, the V gene TRBV5-1, with 12 bases fitting TRBD1. The CDR3 has 14 amino acids. Per germline, CDR1 SGHRS and CDR2 YFSETQ. V shed 3 bases, J shed 7 bases, and the junction held 5 bases outside the gene matches. CDR3 DNA sequence: TGCGCCAGCAGCTCGGGACAGGGGGCGGGAGAGCAGTACTTC. Translated: CASSSGQGAGEQYF. Variable domain in full (rest from reference TRBV5-1 and TRBJ2-7): KAGVTQTPRYLIKTRGQQVTLSCSPISGHRSVSWYQQTPGQGLQFLFEYFSETQRNKGNFPGRFSGRQFSNSRSEMNVSTLELGDSALYLCASSSGQGAGEQYFGPGTRLTVT.

This clonotype was seen more than once but under ten times. The chain employs TRBV5-1 and TRBJ2-1; 12 nucleotides agree with TRBD2. The CDR3 runs to 15 residues. CDR1 is SGHRS, CDR2 YFSETQ, per germline. J gave up 8 bases and V 4 bases, and 7 bases lay outside the gene matches. The CDR3 here is CASSPGLAGSDEQFF. CDR3 sequence (DNA): TGCGCCAGCAGCCCCGGACTAGCGGGATCCGATGAGCAGTTCTTC.

The CDR3 protein is CASSTQGYGTEAFF. CDR3 DNA sequence: TGCGCCAGCAGCACACAGGGATATGGCACTGAAGCTTTCTTT. This chain connects TRBV5-1 to TRBJ1-1; a possible D gene is TRBD1 (6 bases). Trimming took 4 bases from V and 4 from J, leaving 14 bases between them. Germline loops: CDR1 SGHRS, CDR2 YFSETQ. The CDR3 spans 14 residues.

This clonotype was seen more than once but under ten times. At one end, the junction sequence differs from germline, possibly due to a read error. V usage is TRBV7-3 and J usage is TRBJ2-5; D possibly corresponds to TRBD1 (5 bases). The CDR3 totals 12 residues. Germline loops: CDR1 SGHTA, CDR2 FQGTGA. In DNA, the CDR3 is TGTGCCAGCAGCCAGGGCCAAGGGACCCAGTACTTC. It is translated as CASSQGQGTQYF.

In this sample, this clonotype turned up a few times. This CDR3 reads CASSYVSGTSAYNEQFF. CDR3 sequence (DNA): TGTGCCAGCAGTTATGTGAGCGGGACTAGCGCCTACAATGAGCAGTTCTTC. The V call is TRBV6-2 or TRBV6-3, the J call TRBJ2-1; TRBD2 aligns across 10 bases. V was pared by 3 bases and J by 2 bases, with 7 bases of the junction left unmatched. Germline V gene sequence: CDR1 MNHEY, CDR2 SVGEGT. This CDR3 has 17 amino acids.

This clonotype was seen a few times. The chain joins TRBV7-2 to TRBJ1-4, with D unclear. V lost 2 bases and J 3 bases, leaving 10 bases between the germline ends. Germline CDR1 and CDR2: SGHTA and FQGNSA. The CDR3 is 15 residues long. For the CDR3, the DNA is TGTGCCAGCAGCTTAAATAGACTTGCTAATGAAAAACTGTTTTTT. Translation: CASSLNRLANEKLFF.

This clonotype was recorded at least ten times. J is TRBJ2-1 and V is TRBV7-3, with TRBD2 matching over 14 bases. Trimming removed 6 bases from V and 7 bases from J; junction bases left unmatched: 8. CDR3 length: 16 residues. The germline V gene encodes CDR1 SGHTA and CDR2 FQGTGA. The CDR3, as DNA: TGTGCCAGCAGGTTAGCCGGGACTAGCGGGAGTAATGAGCAGTTCTTC. Protein sequence: CASRLAGTSGSNEQFF.

Many counts were recorded for this clonotype. The V call is TRBV7-2, the J call TRBJ1-2; D unresolved. The CDR3 sequence is 12 residues long. Germline V gene lookup returns CDR1 SGHTA and CDR2 FQGNSA. V lost 3 bases to trimming and J lost 6 bases, with 8 bases between them. The CDR3 DNA reads as TGTGCCAGCAGCTTCCGGGGAGATGGCTACACCTTC. Its protein product is CASSFRGDGYTF.

The V gene is TRBV20-1, the J gene TRBJ2-3, with 9 bases matching TRBD2. From germline, CDR1 is DFQATT and CDR2 SNEGSKA (reference sequence). J lost 3 bases, V lost 6 bases, and 7 bases had no gene match. This CDR3 is 14 amino acids long. CDR3 region: CSAPEAGGTDTQYF. The DNA of the CDR3 is TGCAGTGCCCCTGAAGCGGGAGGAACAGATACGCAGTATTTT.

This clonotype has only a few counts. J is TRBJ1-1 and V is TRBV12-3 or TRBV12-4; 7 positions match TRBD1. The CDR3 spans 15 residues. V gave up 5 bases and J gave up 5 bases; unmatched junction bases: 11. DNA of the CDR3: TGTGCCAGCAGTCAAGGGGGCTCGTACTTGACTGAAGCTTTCTTT. Protein sequence: CASSQGGSYLTEAFF.